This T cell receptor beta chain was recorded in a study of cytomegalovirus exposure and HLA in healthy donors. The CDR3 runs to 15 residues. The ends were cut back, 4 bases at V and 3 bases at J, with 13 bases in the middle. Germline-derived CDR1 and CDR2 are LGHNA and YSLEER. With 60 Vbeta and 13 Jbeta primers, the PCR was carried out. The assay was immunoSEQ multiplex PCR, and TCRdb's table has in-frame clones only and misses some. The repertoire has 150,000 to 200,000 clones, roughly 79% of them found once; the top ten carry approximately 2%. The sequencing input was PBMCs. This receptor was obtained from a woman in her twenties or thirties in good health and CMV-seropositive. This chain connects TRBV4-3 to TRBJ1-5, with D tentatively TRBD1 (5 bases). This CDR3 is CASSPGLFLNQPQHF. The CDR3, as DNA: TGCGCCAGCAGCCCAGGGCTCTTCCTCAATCAGCCCCAGCATTTT.